The following is a T cell receptor beta chain sequence with its context. Its matching antigen is unknown. Pooled samples include second doses given at about 4 or 12 weeks. This table comes from immunoSEQ multiplex PCR, and its TCRdb copy is limited to in-frame clones, with some not included. The sample comprises about 140,000 clones, 90% of which are singletons, and roughly 6% rests with the top ten. The data were taken from a study of T cell responses to AZD1222 COVID-19 vaccine. The study, taken as a whole, reports: Dominant at 160-218 and 743-854, vaccine-associated CD4 TCRs also spanned spike. The reported proportion of spike-specific TCRs targeting unmutated variant regions was nearly half. Vaccination with two AZD1222 doses was followed by a rise in Spike-specific TCR breadth and depth.

Losses at the gene ends were 4 bases for V and 5 bases for J; bases not matched to a gene: 11. This CDR3 has 15 residues. Germline CDR1 and CDR2: SQVTM and ANQGSEA. Sample: peripheral blood, taken 28 days after the second AZD1222 dose. The V gene is TRBV29-1, the J gene TRBJ1-2; 9 bases match TRBD1. The TCR sequence derives from an adult who received the AZD1222 COVID-19 vaccine. This CDR3 is CSVVRDREVVYGYTF. CDR3 sequence (DNA): TGCAGCGTTGTTCGGGACAGGGAAGTGGTATATGGCTACACCTTC.